What follows describes a single TCR beta chain. Its antigen is not known. Trimming removed 0 bases at V and 0 bases at J, with 10 bases between. This CDR3 comprises 16 residues. The germline V gene encodes CDR1 SGHRS and CDR2 YFSETQ. Survey-level resolution applied to immunoSEQ assay v3.0. Produced via immunoSEQ multiplex PCR; TCRdb's table is partial and in-frame only. The sample shows 40,000 to 50,000 clones, approximately 94% of them seen only once. The data are from a study of long-term antiretroviral therapy in people with HIV. Study-wide results and limits: Blood in the study was drawn between the mid-2000s and the late 2010s, possibly under older ART regimens, which may be less effective than current ones. It was observed that HIV repertoires exhibited narrower CDR3 length ranges than controls. Therapy changes, viral resistance and ART adherence were not documented in the available data.

This TCR derives from a man aged 25 to 40 with HIV. The source was unsorted PBMCs, collected 9.2 years after starting antiretroviral therapy. J is TRBJ1-3 and V is TRBV5-1; weak D call: TRBD1 (6 bases). Written as DNA, the CDR3 is TGCGCCAGCAGCTTGGTCTACAGGGACTCTGGAAACACCATATATTTT. Protein product: CASSLVYRDSGNTIYF.